The present T cell receptor beta chain was sequenced within a study of cytotoxic CD8 clonotypes in ibrutinib-treated CLL. About the research overall: Over 10 relapsed/refractory, roughly 15 treatment-naive; roughly 18 IGHV unmutated. Partial responders about 24, complete 2; approximately 12 progressed and some 15 stayed in remission by median about 6 years.

General study results and limits: Clonality grew at ibrutinib response; at progression, it decreased back toward baseline.

Comment on this clone: Its antigen is not identified.

Using immunoSEQ multiplex PCR, the repertoire was profiled, and TCRdb retains in-frame clones only, with some absent. This table holds tens of thousands of clones, about 76% found once. There are 14 residues in the CDR3. Germline-derived CDR1 and CDR2 are KGHSH and LQKENI. V gave up 5 bases and J gave up 3 bases; unmatched junction bases: 4. This receptor was identified in a human donor with chronic lymphocytic leukemia. The sample consisted of PBMCs, taken after 36 months of ibrutinib treatment. The genes are TRBV18 and TRBJ2-1; 7 bases are shared with TRBD1. In DNA, the CDR3 is TGTGCCAGCTCATCCGGGACAGTCTACAATGAGCAGTTCTTC. It yields the protein CASSSGTVYNEQFF.